This record looks at one T cell receptor beta chain sequence and its context. The sample originates from a study of blood T cell repertoires in COVID-19. Clones were sequenced by immunoSEQ multiplex PCR, and TCRdb holds only the in-frame ones, with some missing. The repertoire has roughly 150,000 clones, around 80% of them found once; the top ten carry around 19%. Cohorts were determined from participant-reported clinical history. The TCR sequence derives from a woman aged 65 to 85 in a cohort exposed to, infected with or recovered from COVID-19 (not recorded which). Sequencing was carried out using PBMCs or T cells enriched from blood (not recorded which).

The CDR3 nucleotides read TGTGCCATCAGTGGGGGACAGGGGATCACTGAAGCTTTCTTT. Encoded protein: CAISGGQGITEAFF. The chain has TRBV10-3 and TRBJ1-1; 10 bases fit TRBD1. The CDR3 consists of 14 residues. With V trimmed by 4 bases and J by 4 bases, 3 bases remained unmatched. The germline V gene has CDR1 ENHRY and CDR2 SYGVKD.